The text below deals with one T cell receptor beta chain. Antigen specificity is unknown. This sample was included in a study of T cell clones after liver transplantation. At the level of the study: TCRbeta sequencing after a pre-transplant mixed lymphocyte reaction identified graft-donor-reactive clones, later tracked in post-transplant blood. As an antigen-independent comparator, third-party-reactive TCRbeta sequences came from pre-transplant mixed lymphocyte reactions.

Germline loops: CDR1 KGHSH, CDR2 LQKENI. This CDR3 is 15 amino acids long. With 1 base removed from V and 1 base from J, the gap between germline ends came to 8 bases. Points from the study as a whole: Compared with third party-reactive sequences, donor-reactive ones declined more, independent of withdrawal success. The donor-reactive repertoire was only partly measurable in a couple of subjects, lacking donor cells.

Assay used: immunoSEQ multiplex PCR; TCRdb lists only in-frame clones, some missing. The sample contains tens of thousands of clones, nearly 85% of which appear only once. The chain links TRBV18 to TRBJ1-5, with D perhaps TRBD1 (6 bases). This sequence was found in a human patient who received a liver transplant. Some T cells may possibly be graft donor cells. The source material was CD4+ T cells from blood, sampled 45 to 46 months after liver transplant. In nucleotides, the CDR3 is TGTGCCAGCTCACCACAGGGGACAAGCAATCAGCCCCAGCATTTT. Protein sequence: CASSPQGTSNQPQHF.